What follows is one T cell receptor (beta chain) and its context. The antigen is undetermined. The data belong to a study of T-cell memory formation after mild COVID-19. The overall study: TCR clusters largely stayed donor specific.

One entry per CDR3 protein, called by TCRdb with MiXCR from the 5' RACE reads. The sample shows approximately 89,000 distinct CDR3 sequences, around 13% of them seen only once. The CDR3 has 11 residues. V was pared by 5 bases and J by 9 bases, with 10 bases between. Germline CDR1 MGHDK, CDR2 SYGVNS. Study results and caveats: The second-wave clones peaking on day 37 were not confirmed as SARS-CoV-2-specific.

This sequence was found in a man aged 18 to 35 who had mild COVID-19 (a few samples of this study predate the infection). Cell type and time point are not known. The chain recombines TRBV25-1 with TRBJ1-2; D gene ambiguous. The sequenced sample consisted of PBMCs or a T cell subset sorted from them (not recorded which). CDR3 sequence reads: CASSSEWSYTF. The CDR3 bases are TGTGCCAGCAGTAGTGAATGGAGCTACACCTTC.